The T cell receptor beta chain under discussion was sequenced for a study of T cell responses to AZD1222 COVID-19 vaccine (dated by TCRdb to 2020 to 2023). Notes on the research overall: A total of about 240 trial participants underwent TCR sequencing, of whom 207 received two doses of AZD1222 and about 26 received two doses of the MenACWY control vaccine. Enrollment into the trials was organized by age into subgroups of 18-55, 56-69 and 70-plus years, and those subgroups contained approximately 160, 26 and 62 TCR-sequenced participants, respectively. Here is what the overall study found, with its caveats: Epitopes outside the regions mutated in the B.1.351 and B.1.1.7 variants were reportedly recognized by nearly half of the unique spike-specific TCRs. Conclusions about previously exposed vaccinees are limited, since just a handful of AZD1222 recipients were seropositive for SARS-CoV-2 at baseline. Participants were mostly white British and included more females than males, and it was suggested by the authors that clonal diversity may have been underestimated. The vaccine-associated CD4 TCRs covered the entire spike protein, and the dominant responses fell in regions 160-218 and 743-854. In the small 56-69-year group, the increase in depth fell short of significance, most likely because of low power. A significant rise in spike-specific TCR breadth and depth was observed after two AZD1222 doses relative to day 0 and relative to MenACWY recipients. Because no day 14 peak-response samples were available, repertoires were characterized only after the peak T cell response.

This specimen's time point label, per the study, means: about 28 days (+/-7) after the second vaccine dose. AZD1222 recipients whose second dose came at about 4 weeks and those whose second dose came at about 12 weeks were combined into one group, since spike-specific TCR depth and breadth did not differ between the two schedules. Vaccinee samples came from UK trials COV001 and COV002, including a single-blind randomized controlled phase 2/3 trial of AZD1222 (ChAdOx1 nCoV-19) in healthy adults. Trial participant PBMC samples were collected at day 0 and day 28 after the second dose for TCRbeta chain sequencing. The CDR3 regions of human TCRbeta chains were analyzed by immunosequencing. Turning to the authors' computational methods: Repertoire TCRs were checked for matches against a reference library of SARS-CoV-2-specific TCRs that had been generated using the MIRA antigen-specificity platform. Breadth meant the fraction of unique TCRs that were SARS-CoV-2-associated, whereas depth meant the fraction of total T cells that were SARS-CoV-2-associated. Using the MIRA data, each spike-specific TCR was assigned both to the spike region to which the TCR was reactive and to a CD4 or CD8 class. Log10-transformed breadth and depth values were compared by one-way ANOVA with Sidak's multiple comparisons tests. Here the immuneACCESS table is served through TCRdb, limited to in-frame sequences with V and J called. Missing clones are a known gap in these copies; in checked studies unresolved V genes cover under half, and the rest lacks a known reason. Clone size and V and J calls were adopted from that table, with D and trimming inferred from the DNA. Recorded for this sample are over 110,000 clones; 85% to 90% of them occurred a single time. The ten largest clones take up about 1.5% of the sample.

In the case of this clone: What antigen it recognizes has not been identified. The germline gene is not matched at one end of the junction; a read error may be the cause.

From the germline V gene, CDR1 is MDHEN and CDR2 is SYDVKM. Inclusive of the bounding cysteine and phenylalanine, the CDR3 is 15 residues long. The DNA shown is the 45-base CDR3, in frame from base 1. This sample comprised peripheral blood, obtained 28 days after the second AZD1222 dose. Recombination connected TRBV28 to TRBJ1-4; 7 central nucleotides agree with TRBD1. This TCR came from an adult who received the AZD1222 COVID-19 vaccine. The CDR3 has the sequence CASNLQGLGGEKLFF. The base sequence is TGTGCCAGCAATTTACAGGGGCTTGGAGGAGAAAAACTGTTTTTT.